This section outlines one T cell receptor beta chain sequence together with its context. The antigen is not known. The sample is drawn from a study of PD-1 blockade in classical Hodgkin lymphoma. Every patient was affected by relapse after autologous stem cell transplantation, while exposure to brentuximab vedotin was not uniform. The best responses consisted of complete response, partial response or progressive disease. General observations from the study: A significant rise in TCR diversity by C4D1 was seen for CD4+ but not CD8+ cells. Among the patients, those starting nivolumab under 1 year after ASCT were excluded. Lower baseline TCR diversity marked trial partial responders and progressors.

The CDR3 consists of 13 residues. Germline V gives CDR1 SGHAT, CDR2 FQNNGV. Deletions cut 5 bases from V and 9 bases from J, with 11 bases between. The data were produced by immunoSEQ multiplex PCR, yet TCRdb's version contains in-frame clones alone and is incomplete. The sample holds 90,000 to 100,000 clones, roughly 89% seen once. The specimen comprised peripheral blood mononuclear cells (PBMCs), sampled before the second cycle of nivolumab. V gene TRBV11-2 combines with J gene TRBJ1-6; D uncertain. The sequence derives from a human donor with classical Hodgkin lymphoma. This CDR3 reads CASSPRAGSPLHF. DNA of the CDR3: TGTGCCAGCAGCCCGAGGGCAGGTTCACCCCTCCACTTT.